The clone carrying this T cell receptor (beta chain) was found a few times. What it recognizes is unknown. The data are from a study of somatic mutations in cytotoxic T cells in rheumatoid arthritis. Among the healthy controls, all of them blood donors, the median age was around 60 years (range about 21-75) and 45% to 55% were female. Germline CDR1 SQVTM, CDR2 ANQGSEA. This CDR3 has 11 amino acids. V was cut by 7 bases and J by 3 bases, with 10 bases left in between. Study findings and constraints: Compared with age-matched healthy controls, rheumatoid arthritis patients did not differ significantly in CD8+ T-cell clonality. No multiple-comparison adjustment was applied to the slight TRBV07 underrepresentation in rheumatoid arthritis patients. Among patients with rheumatoid arthritis, but not healthy controls, CD8+ clonality increased with age.

Using immunoSEQ multiplex PCR, the repertoire was profiled, and TCRdb retains in-frame clones only, with some absent. The sample shows about 25,000 clones, roughly 74% of them seen only once. V and J are TRBV29-1 and TRBJ2-7; no definite D call. The TCR comes from a woman younger than 35 in good health. Material: CD8+ T cells sorted from blood. The CDR3: CSGQVNYEQYF. CDR3 sequence (DNA): TGCAGCGGACAAGTAAACTACGAGCAGTACTTC.